This TCR beta chain was documented in a study of T cell responses to AZD1222 COVID-19 vaccine. In germline, CDR1 is SGHVS, CDR2 FNYEAQ. With 2 bases removed from V and 0 bases from J, the gap between germline ends came to 11 bases. The CDR3 sequence is 16 residues long. Data came from immunoSEQ multiplex PCR; TCRdb stores just in-frame clones and leaves some out. Counted here are around 120,000 clones, more than 90% occurring once; the ten biggest clones make up under 2.5%. The receptor's source is an adult in good health. This chain uses TRBV7-6 with TRBJ1-5, with D maybe TRBD1 (6 bases). The sequences come from peripheral blood, collected on day 0 of AZD1222 vaccination. This CDR3 is CASSLRAGDSNQPQHF. The DNA for the CDR3 is TGTGCCAGCAGCTTACGGGCAGGGGATAGCAATCAGCCCCAGCATTTT.